These 20 T cell receptor beta chains were sequenced from one sample in a study of cytomegalovirus exposure and HLA in healthy donors. Researchers ran the PCR with 60 Vbeta and 13 Jbeta primers. Data came from immunoSEQ multiplex PCR; TCRdb stores just in-frame clones and leaves some out. This sample has about 140,000 clones, with approximately 80% found just once. Sequenced input: PBMCs. These receptors were taken from a man in his forties in good health and CMV-seronegative.

The chain carries TRBV10-3 and TRBJ2-5; 12 nucleotides match TRBD1. Gene TRBJ2-7 matches the end of the DNA better, so the J call may be wrong. Looked up from germline, CDR1 is ENHRY and CDR2 is SYGVKD. The CDR3 spans 15 residues. CDR3 sequence reads: CAIKSGTGGYYEQYF. CDR3 sequence (DNA): TGTGCCATCAAATCGGGGACAGGGGGCTATTACGAGCAGTACTTC.

V is TRBV28 and J is TRBJ2-3, with TRBD2 matching over 8 bases. The CDR3 has 15 amino acids. J gave up 5 bases and V 3 bases, and 7 bases lay outside the gene matches. CDR1 and CDR2 (germline): MDHEN, SYDVKM. The chain's CDR3 is CASSFTSGSQDTQYF. DNA of the CDR3: TGTGCCAGCAGTTTTACCAGCGGGAGTCAAGATACGCAGTATTTT.

In this sample, this clone turned up once. The chain uses TRBV25-1 and TRBJ2-5; TRBD1 matches 8 bases. CDR3 length equals 15 residues. The ends lost 1 base at V and 4 bases at J; junction bases unmatched: 5. Germline CDR1 reads MGHDK; CDR2 reads SYGVNS. The CDR3 DNA sequence: TGTGCCAGCAGTGAATCCCAGGGGGCCGGAGAGACCCAGTACTTC. This encodes CASSESQGAGETQYF.

In its sample, this clone was seen once. The chain is built from TRBV10-3 and TRBJ2-3, with TRBD2 identical over 10 bases. Germline lookup yields CDR1 ENHRY and CDR2 SYGVKD. This CDR3 region has 16 residues. With V trimmed by 2 bases and J by 4 bases, 6 bases remained unmatched. The CDR3 bases are TGTGCCATCAGTGAGGTCGGGACTAGCGATTCAGATACGCAGTATTTT. Its translation: CAISEVGTSDSDTQYF.

This clone was detected only once. At one boundary the junction diverges from the germline segment, which might be a read error. V is TRBV25-1 and J is TRBJ2-4, with D possibly being TRBD2 (5 bases). The CDR3 is made up of 14 amino acids. From germline, CDR1 is MGHDK and CDR2 SYGVNS. CDR3 protein: CASSDAALGNSQYF. For the CDR3, the DNA is TGTGCCAGCAGTGACGCGGCCCTCGGGAACAGTCAGTACTTC.

This clone was seen a few times. The V gene is TRBV4-1, the J gene TRBJ2-3; TRBD2 matches at 9 bases. CDR1 is MGHRA, CDR2 YSYEKL, per germline. J was trimmed by 3 bases and V by 0 bases; bases with no gene match: 7. This CDR3 is 17 amino acids long. Here the CDR3 reads CASSQDFDSGRTDTQYF. The CDR3 bases are TGCGCCAGCAGCCAAGATTTCGATAGCGGGAGAACAGATACGCAGTATTTT.

This chain links TRBV28 with TRBJ1-1; 10 bases match TRBD1. With V trimmed by 2 bases and J by 8 bases, 8 bases remained unmatched. Germline CDR1 is MDHEN and CDR2 is SYDVKM. There are 15 residues in the CDR3. In DNA form, the CDR3 reads TGTGCCAGCAGTTTAGACAGGGGGCCCATTAGGGAAGCTTTCTTT. Its translation: CASSLDRGPIREAFF.

A remark on this clone: The junction and the germline gene differ at one end; a read error may be behind it. The rearrangement links TRBV28 to TRBJ1-5, with no clear D. This CDR3 region has 13 residues. Looked up from germline, CDR1 is MDHEN and CDR2 is SYDVKM. CDR3 sequence: CASTLEGLQPQHF. The CDR3 bases are TGTGCCAGCACTTTAGAGGGTCTACAGCCCCAGCATTTT. The variable domain in full, completed from reference TRBV28 and TRBJ1-5, reads DVKVTQSSRYLVKRTGEKVFLECVQDMDHENMFWYRQDPGLGLRLIYFSYDVKMKEKGDIPEGYSVSREKKERFSLILESASTNQTSMYLCASTLEGLQPQHFGDGTRLSIL.

The chain couples TRBV10-3 to TRBJ1-5, with 7 bases that match TRBD1. Unmatched junction bases numbered 12, after V lost 8 bases and J lost 5 bases. Germline V gene sequence: CDR1 ENHRY, CDR2 SYGVKD. The CDR3 runs 15 residues. The CDR3 sequence is CAIGDSKGPDQPQHF. CDR3 bases: TGTGCCATCGGGGACAGTAAGGGGCCAGATCAGCCCCAGCATTTT.

This clone ranks as medium-sized. V gene TRBV4-1 combines with J gene TRBJ1-5, with unresolved D. Trimming cost V 2 bases and J 0 bases, with 8 bases left between them. The CDR3 has 15 residues. Germline assignment: CDR1 MGHRA and CDR2 YSYEKL. CDR3 protein: CASSQFLSSNQPQHF. CDR3 in DNA: TGCGCCAGCAGCCAATTCCTGTCTAGCAATCAGCCCCAGCATTTT.

Only a few counts were recorded for this clone. The V call is TRBV7-2, the J call TRBJ2-2; 8 positions match TRBD1. The V and J ends lost 3 bases and 5 bases, in that order; junction bases with no gene match: 2. The V gene's germline CDR1 is SGHTA and CDR2 FQGNSA. The length of the CDR3 is 14 residues. CDR3 loop: CASSFNRGTGELFF. DNA of the CDR3: TGTGCCAGCAGCTTCAACAGGGGGACCGGGGAGCTGTTTTTT.

About this clone itself: Other nucleotide sequences from this sample produce the same CDR3. V usage is TRBV9 and J usage is TRBJ2-3; D uncertain. V shed 3 bases and J shed 4 bases, with 6 bases lying between them. The germline gives CDR1 SGDLS, CDR2 YYNGEE. CDR3 size: 12 residues. The CDR3 spells CASSALADTQYF. Written as DNA, the CDR3 is TGTGCCAGCAGCGCCCTCGCAGATACGCAGTATTTT.

The chain combines TRBV6-1 with TRBJ2-7; no clear D. Germline CDR1 and CDR2: MNHNS and SASEGT. V was clipped by 4 bases and J by 6 bases, with 7 bases between them. The CDR3 is made up of 11 amino acids. As DNA, the CDR3 is TGTGCCAGCAGTGGATTAGTCGAGCAGTACTTC. It yields the protein CASSGLVEQYF.

This chain joins TRBV2 and TRBJ2-7; TRBD2 agrees at 13 bases. V gave up 8 bases and J gave up 6 bases; unmatched junction bases: 7. Germline V gives CDR1 SNHLY, CDR2 FYNNEI. This CDR3 region has 14 residues. The CDR3 here is CASHQGLAGLEQYF. CDR3 bases: TGTGCCAGCCATCAGGGACTAGCGGGACTCGAGCAGTACTTC.

The rearrangement uses TRBV7-8 and TRBJ2-3; tentatively, D is TRBD2 (5 bases). Between the trimmed V and J ends, which lost 5 bases and 2 bases, there was a span of 14 bases. CDR3 size: 15 residues. CDR1 and CDR2 from the germline V gene are SGHVS and FQNEAQ. CDR3 nucleotide sequence: TGTGCCAGCAGCATTTACGGGGTACTCACAGATACGCAGTATTTT. Translated: CASSIYGVLTDTQYF.

The rearrangement uses TRBV27 and TRBJ2-7, with 7 nucleotides matching TRBD1. The V gene end was trimmed by 0 bases and the J gene end by 5 bases; junction bases not matched to a gene: 4. CDR3 length: 14 amino acids. The germline V gene has CDR1 MNHEY and CDR2 SMNVEV (reference sequence). The CDR3 spells CASSLSLGGNEQYF. CDR3 coding DNA: TGTGCCAGCAGTTTATCGTTAGGGGGCAACGAGCAGTACTTC.

This rearrangement joins TRBV5-1 to TRBJ2-1, with 16 bases lining up with TRBD2. The trim removed 0 bases at V and 5 bases at J, leaving 8 bases unmatched. Per germline, CDR1 SGHRS and CDR2 YFSETQ. The CDR3 has 19 residues. The CDR3 is CASSLVGLAGGFTDNEQFF. CDR3 in DNA: TGCGCCAGCAGCTTGGTGGGACTAGCGGGAGGGTTTACAGACAATGAGCAGTTCTTC.

This clone was seen only once. The chain combines TRBV7-6 with TRBJ2-1; 11 bases are a match to TRBD1. Germline CDR1 and CDR2: SGHVS and FNYEAQ. The CDR3 sequence is 16 residues long. After removal of 2 bases from V and 7 bases from J, the junction contained 7 bases not matched to a gene. CDR3 amino acids: CASSLPPGQGVNEQFF. The CDR3, as DNA: TGTGCCAGCAGCTTACCCCCGGGACAGGGGGTGAATGAGCAGTTCTTC.

The gene calls are TRBV10-3 and TRBJ2-2; 10 bases fit TRBD2. CDR1 and CDR2 from the germline V gene are ENHRY and SYGVKD. The CDR3 contains 18 residues. J gave up 1 base and V 5 bases, and 10 bases lay outside the gene matches. CDR3: CAISPRVAGGQNTGELFF. As DNA, the CDR3 is TGTGCCATCAGTCCCAGGGTAGCGGGGGGTCAGAACACCGGGGAGCTGTTTTTT.

This clone appeared a few times. The DNA for the CDR3 is TGTGCCAGCAGCCAAGGAGTCTACAGATGGAACACTGAAGCTTTCTTT. It is translated as CASSQGVYRWNTEAFF. The V gene is TRBV14, the J gene TRBJ1-1; no definite D call. In germline, CDR1 is SGHDN, CDR2 FVKESK. V lost 1 base to trimming and J lost 1 base, with 13 bases between them. This CDR3 contains 16 residues.